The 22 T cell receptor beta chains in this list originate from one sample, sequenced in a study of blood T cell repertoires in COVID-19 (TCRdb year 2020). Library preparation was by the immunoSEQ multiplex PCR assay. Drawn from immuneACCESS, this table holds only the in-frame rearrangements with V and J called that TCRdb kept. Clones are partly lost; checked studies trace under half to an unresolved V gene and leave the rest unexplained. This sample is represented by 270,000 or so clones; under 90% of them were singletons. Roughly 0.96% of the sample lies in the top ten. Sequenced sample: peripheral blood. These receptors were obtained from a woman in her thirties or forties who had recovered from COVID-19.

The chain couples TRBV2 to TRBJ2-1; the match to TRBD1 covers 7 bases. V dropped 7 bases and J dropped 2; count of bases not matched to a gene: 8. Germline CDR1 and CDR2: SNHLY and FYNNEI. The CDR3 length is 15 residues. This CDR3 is CASIEGAPPYNEQFF. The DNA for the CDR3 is TGTGCCAGCATCGAGGGGGCTCCCCCCTACAATGAGCAGTTCTTC.

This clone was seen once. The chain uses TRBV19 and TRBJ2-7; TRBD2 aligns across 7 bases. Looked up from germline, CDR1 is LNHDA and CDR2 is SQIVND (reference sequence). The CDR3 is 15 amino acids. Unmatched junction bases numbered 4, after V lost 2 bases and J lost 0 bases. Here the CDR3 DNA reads TGTGCCAGTAGTATACGGAGCGGGACCTCCTACGAGCAGTACTTC. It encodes CASSIRSGTSYEQYF.

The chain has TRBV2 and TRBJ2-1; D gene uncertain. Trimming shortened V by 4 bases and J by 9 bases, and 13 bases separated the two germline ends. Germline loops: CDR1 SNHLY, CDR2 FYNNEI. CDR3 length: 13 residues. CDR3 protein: CASSGIASGEQFF. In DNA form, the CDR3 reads TGTGCCAGCAGTGGAATAGCCTCGGGTGAGCAGTTCTTC.

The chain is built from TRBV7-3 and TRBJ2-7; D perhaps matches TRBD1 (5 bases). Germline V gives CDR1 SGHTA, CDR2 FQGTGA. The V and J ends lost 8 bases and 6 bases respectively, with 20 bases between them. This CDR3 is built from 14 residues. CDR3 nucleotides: TGTGCCAGCGGGTCGGTCGAAGGGGATCTCGAGCAGTACTTC. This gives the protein CASGSVEGDLEQYF.

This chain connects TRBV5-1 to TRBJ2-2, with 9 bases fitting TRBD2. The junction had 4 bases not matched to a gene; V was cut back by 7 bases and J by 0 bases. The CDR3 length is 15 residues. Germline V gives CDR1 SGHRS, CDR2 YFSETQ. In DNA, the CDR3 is TGCGCCAGCCTAGCGGGATCATCGAACACCGGGGAGCTGTTTTTT. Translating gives CASLAGSSNTGELFF.

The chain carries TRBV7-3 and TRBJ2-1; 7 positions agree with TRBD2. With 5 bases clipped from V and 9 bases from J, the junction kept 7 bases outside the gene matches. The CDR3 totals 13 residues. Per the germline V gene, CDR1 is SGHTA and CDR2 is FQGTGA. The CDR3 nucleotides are TGTGCCAGCAGCAAGGGAGGGCCCGGTGAGCAGTTCTTC. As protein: CASSKGGPGEQFF.

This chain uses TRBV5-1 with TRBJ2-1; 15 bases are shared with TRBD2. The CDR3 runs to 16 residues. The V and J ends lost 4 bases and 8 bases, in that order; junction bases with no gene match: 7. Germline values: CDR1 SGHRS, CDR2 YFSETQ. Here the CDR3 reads CASSPRTSGRADEQFF. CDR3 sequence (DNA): TGCGCCAGCAGCCCTCGGACTAGCGGGAGGGCCGATGAGCAGTTCTTC.

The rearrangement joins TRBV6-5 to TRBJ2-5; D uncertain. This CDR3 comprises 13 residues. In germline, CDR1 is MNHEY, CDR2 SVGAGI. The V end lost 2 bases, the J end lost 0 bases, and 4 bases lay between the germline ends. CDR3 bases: TGTGCCAGCAGTTACGACTACCAAGAGACCCAGTACTTC. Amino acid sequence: CASSYDYQETQYF.

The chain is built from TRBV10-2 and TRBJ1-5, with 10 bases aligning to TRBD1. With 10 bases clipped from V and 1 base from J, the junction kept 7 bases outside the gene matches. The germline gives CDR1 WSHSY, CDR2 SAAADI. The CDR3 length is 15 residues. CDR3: CATGQGVGSNQPQHF. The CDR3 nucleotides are TGCGCCACCGGACAGGGGGTTGGGAGCAATCAGCCCCAGCATTTT.

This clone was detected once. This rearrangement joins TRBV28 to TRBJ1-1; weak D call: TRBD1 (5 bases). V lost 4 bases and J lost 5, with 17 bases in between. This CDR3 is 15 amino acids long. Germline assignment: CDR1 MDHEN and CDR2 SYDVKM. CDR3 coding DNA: TGTGCCAGCAGTTGGGCTTCCGGGGGAGGGACTGAAGCTTTCTTT. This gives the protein CASSWASGGGTEAFF.

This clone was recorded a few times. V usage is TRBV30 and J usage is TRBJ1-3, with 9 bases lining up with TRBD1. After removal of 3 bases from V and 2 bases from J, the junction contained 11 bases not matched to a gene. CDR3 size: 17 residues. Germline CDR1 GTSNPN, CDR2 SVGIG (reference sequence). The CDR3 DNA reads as TGTGCCTGGAGCAATGTAGGGGGACAGGGCACTGGAAACACCATATATTTT. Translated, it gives CAWSNVGGQGTGNTIYF.

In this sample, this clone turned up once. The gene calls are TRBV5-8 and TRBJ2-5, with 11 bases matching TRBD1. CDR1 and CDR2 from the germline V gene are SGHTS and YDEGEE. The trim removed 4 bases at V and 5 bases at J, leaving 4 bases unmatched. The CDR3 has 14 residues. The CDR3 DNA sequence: TGTGCCAGCAGCCCGGGACAGGGGGGTGAGACCCAGTACTTC. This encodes CASSPGQGGETQYF. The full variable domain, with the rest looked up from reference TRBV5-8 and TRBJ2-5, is EAGVTQSPTHLIKTRGQQATLRCSPISGHTSVYWYQQALGLGLQFLLWYDEGEERNRGNFPPRFSGRQFPNYSSELNVNALELEDSALYLCASSPGQGGETQYFGPGTRLLVL.

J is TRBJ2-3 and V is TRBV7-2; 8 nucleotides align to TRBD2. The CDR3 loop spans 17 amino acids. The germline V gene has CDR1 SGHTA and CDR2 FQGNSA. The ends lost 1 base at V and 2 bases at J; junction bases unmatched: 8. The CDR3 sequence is CASSLDSGNRYTDTQYF. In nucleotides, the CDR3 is TGTGCCAGCAGCTTAGATAGCGGGAATCGATACACAGATACGCAGTATTTT.

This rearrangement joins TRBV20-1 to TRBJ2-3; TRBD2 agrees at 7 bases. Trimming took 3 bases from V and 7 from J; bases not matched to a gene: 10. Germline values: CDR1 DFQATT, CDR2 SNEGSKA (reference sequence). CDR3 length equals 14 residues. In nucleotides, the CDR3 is TGCAGTGCTAGTTTTGGCGGGAGTTTTAATACGCAGTATTTT. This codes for CSASFGGSFNTQYF.

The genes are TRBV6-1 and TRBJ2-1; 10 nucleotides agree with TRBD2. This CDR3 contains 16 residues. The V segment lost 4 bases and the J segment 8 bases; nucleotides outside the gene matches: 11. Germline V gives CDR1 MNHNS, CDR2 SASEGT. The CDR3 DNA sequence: TGTGCCAGCAGTGTAAATCTAGCGGGAGTCGGCGATGAGCAGTTCTTC. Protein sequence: CASSVNLAGVGDEQFF.

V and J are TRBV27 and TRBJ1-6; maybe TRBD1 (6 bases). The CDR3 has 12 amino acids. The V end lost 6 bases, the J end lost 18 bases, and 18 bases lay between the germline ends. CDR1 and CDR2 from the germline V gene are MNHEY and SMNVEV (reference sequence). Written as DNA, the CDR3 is TGTGCCAGCAGGCTCTCCCGGGACACGGCCCACTTT. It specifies CASRLSRDTAHF.

The CDR3 DNA reads as TGTGCCAGCTCACCACCGGATCTCGCGGGCACTGAAGCTTTCTTT. Translation: CASSPPDLAGTEAFF. The rearrangement joins TRBV18 to TRBJ1-1; D not resolved. Trimming removed 0 bases from V and 4 bases from J, with 12 bases in between. The length of the CDR3 is 15 residues. In germline, CDR1 is KGHSH, CDR2 LQKENI.

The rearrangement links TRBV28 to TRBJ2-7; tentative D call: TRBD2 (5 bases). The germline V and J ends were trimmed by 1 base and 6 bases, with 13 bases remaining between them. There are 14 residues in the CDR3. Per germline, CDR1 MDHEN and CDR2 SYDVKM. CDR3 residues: CASSLLWTPREQYF. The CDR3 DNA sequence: TGTGCCAGCAGTTTATTGTGGACTCCCCGCGAGCAGTACTTC.

The CDR3 nucleotides are TGTGCCTGGAGTTCCGGACAGAGGGGCTACACCTTC. Its protein product is CAWSSGQRGYTF. The chain uses TRBV30 and TRBJ1-2; weak D call: TRBD1 (6 bases). CDR1 GTSNPN and CDR2 SVGIG come from the germline V gene (reference sequence). CDR3 length equals 12 residues. Trimming pared 2 bases from V and 8 bases from J, leaving 12 bases between.

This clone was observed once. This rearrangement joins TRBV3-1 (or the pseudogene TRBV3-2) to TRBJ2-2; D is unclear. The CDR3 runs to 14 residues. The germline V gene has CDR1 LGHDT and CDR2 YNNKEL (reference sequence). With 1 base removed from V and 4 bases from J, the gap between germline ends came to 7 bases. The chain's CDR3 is CASSQASLTGELFF. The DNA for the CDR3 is TGTGCCAGCAGCCAAGCTAGTCTCACCGGGGAGCTGTTTTTT.

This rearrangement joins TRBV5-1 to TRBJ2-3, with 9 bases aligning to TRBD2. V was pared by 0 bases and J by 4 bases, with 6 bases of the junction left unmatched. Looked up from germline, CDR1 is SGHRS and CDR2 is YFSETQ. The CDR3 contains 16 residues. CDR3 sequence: CASSLVSGSTADTQYF. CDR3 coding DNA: TGCGCCAGCAGCTTGGTTAGCGGGAGTACGGCAGATACGCAGTATTTT.

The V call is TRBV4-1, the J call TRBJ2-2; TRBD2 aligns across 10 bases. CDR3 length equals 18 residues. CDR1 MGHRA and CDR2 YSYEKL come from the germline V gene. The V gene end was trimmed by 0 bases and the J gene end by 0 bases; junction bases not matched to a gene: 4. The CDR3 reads CASSQEGGLATNTGELFF. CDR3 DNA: TGCGCCAGCAGCCAAGAGGGGGGACTAGCGACGAACACCGGGGAGCTGTTTTTT.